Listed below are T cell receptor beta chains from one sample, sequenced in a study of shared clonotypes between healthy human individuals. Sequencing was performed with immunoSEQ multiplex PCR; in TCRdb, only in-frame clones are kept and a portion is missing. The sample consists of more than 2 million clones, about 95% of them appearing once. Sequencing was done on a sample of naive CD8+ T cells sorted from blood. The receptors stem from a man younger than 35 in good health. CDR3s include the opening cysteine and the closing phenylalanine or tryptophan. The order of the fields is clone size, V gene, J gene, D gene, CDR3 protein, CDR3 DNA. The D gene is left open where the match is weak. Where a row states a size, it is once, few, many or the class of an expanded clone; other rows omit it.

>NA|TRBV7-2|TRBJ2-2|NA
CASSPDNTGELFF
TGTGCCAGCAGCCCCGACAACACCGGGGAGCTGTTTTTT
>NA|TRBV18|TRBJ1-1|NA
CASSPPTVGVSTEAFF
TGTGCCAGCTCACCACCAACGGTGGGCGTGAGCACTGAAGCTTTCTTT
>NA|TRBV4-3|TRBJ2-1|TRBD2
CASSQDGAGGPDEQFF
TGCGCCAGCAGCCAAGACGGAGCGGGAGGGCCCGATGAGCAGTTCTTC
>NA|TRBV28|TRBJ2-1|NA
CASSPGNSYNEQFF
TGTGCCAGCAGCCCCGGAAATTCCTACAATGAGCAGTTCTTC
>NA|TRBV7-6|TRBJ1-4|NA
CASSLEMGTNEKLFF
TGTGCCAGCAGCTTAGAGATGGGAACTAATGAAAAACTGTTTTTT
>NA|TRBV7-6|TRBJ1-1|NA
CASSLLQRVNTEAFF
TGTGCCAGCAGCTTACTCCAGAGAGTGAACACTGAAGCTTTCTTT
>NA|TRBV13|TRBJ2-5|TRBD2
CASSPRLAGTQETQYF
TGTGCCAGCAGCCCAAGACTAGCGGGGACCCAAGAGACCCAGTACTTC
>NA|TRBV13|TRBJ2-1|TRBD2
CASGRGSYNEQFF
TGTGCCAGCGGGCGGGGGTCCTACAATGAGCAGTTCTTC
>NA|TRBV4-1|TRBJ1-3|TRBD1
CASSQGDRSGNTIYF
TGCGCCAGCAGCCAAGGGGACAGGAGTGGAAACACCATATATTTT
>NA|TRBV11-2|TRBJ2-7|TRBD2
CASSPAGGRESEQYF
TGTGCCAGCAGCCCCGCGGGGGGGAGGGAATCCGAGCAGTACTTC
>NA|TRBV4-1|TRBJ2-7|TRBD2
CASSPSAGSYEQYF
TGCGCCAGCAGCCCCTCAGCGGGATCCTACGAGCAGTACTTC
>NA|TRBV15|TRBJ1-5|NA
CATITGLNQPQHF
TGTGCCACCATCACAGGGTTAAATCAGCCCCAGCATTTT
>NA|TRBV10-3|TRBJ2-7|NA
CAISDVGAVEQYF
TGTGCCATCAGTGACGTGGGGGCGGTCGAGCAGTACTTC
>NA|TRBV28|TRBJ1-1|TRBD1
CASTPETGEDTEAFF
TGTGCCAGCACCCCAGAGACAGGGGAGGACACTGAAGCTTTCTTT
>NA|TRBV9|TRBJ1-2|NA
CASSSNYGYTF
TGTGCCAGCAGCTCAAACTATGGCTACACCTTC
>NA|TRBV4-3|TRBJ2-7|NA
CASSQDYSAYEQYF
TGCGCCAGCAGCCAAGACTACTCAGCCTACGAGCAGTACTTC
>NA|TRBV27|TRBJ1-2|NA
CASSLVPGLTDLYGYTF
TGTGCCAGCAGTTTAGTTCCGGGTTTGACGGATTTATATGGCTACACCTTC
>NA|TRBV9|TRBJ2-3|NA
CASSQGDLTVTDTQYF
TGTGCCAGCAGCCAAGGGGACTTGACAGTCACAGATACGCAGTATTTT
>NA|TRBV27|TRBJ1-1|NA
CASRMGGHSTEAFF
TGTGCCAGCAGGATGGGGGGACATTCAACTGAAGCTTTCTTT
>NA|TRBV5-3|TRBJ2-7|NA
CARSLNGTSGPSYEQYF
TGTGCCAGAAGCTTGAACGGTACGAGCGGGCCCTCCTACGAGCAGTACTTC
>NA|TRBV6-5|TRBJ1-5|NA
CASSLGAGQPQHF
TGTGCCAGCAGTTTAGGAGCGGGTCAGCCCCAGCATTTT
>few|TRBV5-1|TRBJ1-4|TRBD1
CASSSGTGKNEKLFF
TGCGCCAGCAGCTCCGGGACAGGGAAGAATGAAAAACTGTTTTTT
>NA|TRBV4-3|TRBJ2-7|NA
CASSQEEGGTYYEQYF
TGCGCCAGCAGCCAAGAGGAAGGAGGGACCTACTACGAGCAGTACTTC
>NA|TRBV11-1|TRBJ2-7|NA
CASSLGRDMGTYEQYF
TGTGCCAGCAGCTTAGGCCGGGACATGGGCACTTACGAGCAGTACTTC
>NA|TRBV7-9|TRBJ2-5|TRBD1
CASSPTTGTGEETQYF
TGTGCCAGCAGCCCCACTACCGGGACAGGGGAAGAGACCCAGTACTTC
>NA|TRBV10-3|TRBJ2-7|NA
CAITCRAACEQYF
TGTGCCATCACCTGTCGGGCGGCATGCGAGCAGTACTTC
>NA|TRBV14|TRBJ2-7|TRBD1
CASSPARGQGAYEQYF
TGTGCCAGCAGCCCCGCCCGGGGACAGGGGGCTTACGAGCAGTACTTC
>NA|TRBV6-6|TRBJ1-5|NA
CATDPEGLGQPQHF
TGTGCCACCGACCCTGAGGGGCTTGGTCAGCCCCAGCATTTT
>NA|TRBV29-1|TRBJ2-5|NA
CSVSSLGGAAEETQYF
TGCAGCGTTTCCTCCTTAGGAGGGGCCGCGGAAGAGACCCAGTACTTC
>NA|TRBV5-4|TRBJ1-1|NA
CASSLGLSTEAFF
TGTGCCAGCAGCTTAGGGCTTAGCACTGAAGCTTTCTTT
>NA|TRBV7-2|TRBJ2-2|NA
CASSSAVGTGELFF
TGTGCCAGCAGCTCAGCCGTCGGGACCGGGGAGCTGTTTTTT
>NA|TRBV6-5|TRBJ1-2|NA
CASSYSPSLDYGYTF
TGTGCCAGCTCCTATAGCCCATCCCTTGACTATGGCTACACCTTC
>NA|TRBV7-9|TRBJ2-4|NA
CASSPGVRDIQYF
TGTGCCAGCAGCCCTGGGGTTAGGGACATTCAGTACTTC
>NA|TRBV5-6|TRBJ1-4|NA
CASSGYRDEKLFF
TGTGCCAGCAGCGGCTACAGGGATGAAAAACTGTTTTTT
>NA|TRBV5-1|TRBJ2-2|TRBD2
CASESGLAGYHGAGELFF
TGCGCCAGCGAATCGGGACTAGCGGGATACCACGGGGCCGGGGAGCTGTTTTTT
>NA|TRBV5-6|TRBJ2-3|TRBD2
CASSWGTTADTQYF
TGTGCCAGCAGCTGGGGGACTACGGCAGATACGCAGTATTTT
>NA|TRBV11-2|TRBJ2-7|TRBD2
CASSLGTSGVGPSYEQYF
TGTGCCAGCAGCCTCGGGACTAGCGGCGTAGGCCCCTCCTACGAGCAGTACTTC
>NA|TRBV9|TRBJ2-7|TRBD2
CASSPLGLAGNIDEQYF
TGTGCCAGCAGCCCCCTAGGACTAGCGGGAAATATCGACGAGCAGTACTTC
>NA|TRBV5-5|TRBJ1-2|NA
CASSLTRMGGYTF
TGTGCCAGCAGCCTTACAAGGATGGGTGGCTACACCTTC
>NA|TRBV4-1|TRBJ2-5|NA
CASSQDPRPEETQYF
TGCGCCAGCAGCCAAGATCCCCGCCCAGAGGAGACCCAGTACTTC
>NA|TRBV5-1|TRBJ1-6|NA
CASSSNYYNSPLHF
TGCGCCAGCAGCAGCAACTACTATAATTCACCCCTCCACTTT
>NA|TRBV7-8|TRBJ2-7|TRBD2
CASSSRGLAGILSYEQYF
TGTGCCAGCAGCTCTAGAGGGCTAGCGGGAATACTCTCCTACGAGCAGTACTTC
>NA|TRBV28|TRBJ1-1|TRBD1
CASTRTGVTEAFF
TGTGCCAGCACCCGGACAGGGGTGACTGAAGCTTTCTTT
>NA|TRBV4-3|TRBJ1-2|TRBD1
CASSPGQGAGGYTF
TGCGCCAGCAGCCCTGGACAGGGGGCGGGGGGCTACACCTTC
>NA|TRBV4-2|TRBJ2-2|TRBD1
CASSSNFKGAVRNTGELFF
TGTGCCAGCAGCTCTAACTTTAAGGGGGCGGTAAGGAACACCGGGGAGCTGTTTTTT
>NA|TRBV7-9|TRBJ2-2|TRBD2
CASSLLAGGPTGELFF
TGTGCCAGCAGCCTCCTAGCGGGAGGGCCCACCGGGGAGCTGTTTTTT